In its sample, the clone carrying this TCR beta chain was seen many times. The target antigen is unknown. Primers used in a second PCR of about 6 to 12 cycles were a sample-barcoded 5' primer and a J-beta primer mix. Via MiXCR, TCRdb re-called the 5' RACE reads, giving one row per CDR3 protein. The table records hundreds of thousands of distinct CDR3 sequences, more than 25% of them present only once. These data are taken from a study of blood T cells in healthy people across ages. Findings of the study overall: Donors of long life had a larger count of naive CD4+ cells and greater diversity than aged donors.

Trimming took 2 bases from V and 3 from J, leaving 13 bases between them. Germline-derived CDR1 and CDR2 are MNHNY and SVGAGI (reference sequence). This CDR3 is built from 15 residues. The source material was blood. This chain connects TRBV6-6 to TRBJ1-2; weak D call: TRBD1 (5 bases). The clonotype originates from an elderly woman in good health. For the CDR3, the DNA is TGTGCCAGCAGTTACGGCGGGGGAAGAGACTATGGCTACACCTTC. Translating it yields CASSYGGGRDYGYTF.